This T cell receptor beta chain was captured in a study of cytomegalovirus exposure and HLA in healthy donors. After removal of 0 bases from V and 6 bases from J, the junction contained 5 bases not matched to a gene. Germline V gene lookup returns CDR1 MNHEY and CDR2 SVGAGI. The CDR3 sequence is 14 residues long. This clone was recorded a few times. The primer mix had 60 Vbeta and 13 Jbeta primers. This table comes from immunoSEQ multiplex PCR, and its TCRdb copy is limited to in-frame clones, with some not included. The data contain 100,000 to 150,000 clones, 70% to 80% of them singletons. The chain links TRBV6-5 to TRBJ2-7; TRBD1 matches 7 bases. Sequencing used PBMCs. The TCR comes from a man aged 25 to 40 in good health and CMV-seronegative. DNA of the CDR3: TGTGCCAGCAGTTACTCGGACAGGTCCGGCGAGCAGTACTTC. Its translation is CASSYSDRSGEQYF.